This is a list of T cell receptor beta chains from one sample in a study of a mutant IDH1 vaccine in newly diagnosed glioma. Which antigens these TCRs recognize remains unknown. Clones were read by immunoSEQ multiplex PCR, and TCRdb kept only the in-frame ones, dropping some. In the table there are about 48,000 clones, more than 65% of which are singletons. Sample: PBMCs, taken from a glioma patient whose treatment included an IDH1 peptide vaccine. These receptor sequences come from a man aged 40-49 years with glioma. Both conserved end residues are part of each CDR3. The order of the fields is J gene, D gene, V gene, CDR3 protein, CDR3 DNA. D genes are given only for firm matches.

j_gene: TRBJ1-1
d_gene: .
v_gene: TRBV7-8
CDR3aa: CASSFFQGIQYTEAFF
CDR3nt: TGTGCCAGCAGCTTCTTCCAGGGGATTCAGTACACTGAAGCTTTCTTT

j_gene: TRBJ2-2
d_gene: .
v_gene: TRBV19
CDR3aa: CASRWDVGELFF
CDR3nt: TGTGCCAGTAGATGGGATGTCGGGGAGCTGTTTTTT

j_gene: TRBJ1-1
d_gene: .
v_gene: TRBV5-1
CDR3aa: CASSSGGGWTVSEAFF
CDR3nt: TGCGCCAGCAGCTCTGGGGGGGGCTGGACAGTGTCTGAAGCTTTCTTT

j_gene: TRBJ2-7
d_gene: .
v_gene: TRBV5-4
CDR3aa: CASSLGPSSYEQYF
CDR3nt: TGTGCCAGCAGCTTGGGGCCAAGCTCCTACGAGCAGTACTTC

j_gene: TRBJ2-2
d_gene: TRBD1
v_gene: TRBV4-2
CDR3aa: CASSQGGQAGDTGELFF
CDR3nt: TGTGCCAGCAGCCAAGGAGGACAGGCCGGGGACACCGGGGAGCTGTTTTTT

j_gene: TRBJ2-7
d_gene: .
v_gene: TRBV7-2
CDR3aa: CASSPPAGAAYEQYF
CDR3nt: TGTGCCAGCAGCCCCCCTGCGGGGGCCGCCTACGAGCAGTACTTC

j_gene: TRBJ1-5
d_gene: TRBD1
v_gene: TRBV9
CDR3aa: CASSAHTGEPQHF
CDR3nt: TGTGCCAGCAGCGCACATACAGGGGAGCCCCAGCATTTT

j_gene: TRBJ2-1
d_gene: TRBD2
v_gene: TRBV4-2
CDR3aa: CASSPQRGGNEQFF
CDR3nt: TGTGCCAGCAGCCCACAGCGGGGGGGGAATGAGCAGTTCTTC

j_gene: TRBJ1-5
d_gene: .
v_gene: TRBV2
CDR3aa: CASSDRTRGQPQHF
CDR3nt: TGTGCCAGCAGTGACAGGACTCGGGGACAGCCCCAGCATTTT

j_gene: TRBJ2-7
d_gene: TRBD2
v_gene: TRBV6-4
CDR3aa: CASSDNSEGLADYEQYF
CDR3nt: TGTGCCAGCAGTGACAACTCAGAGGGACTAGCTGATTACGAGCAGTACTTC

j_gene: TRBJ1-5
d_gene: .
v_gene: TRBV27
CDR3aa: CASSFAGSNQPQHF
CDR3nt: TGTGCCAGCAGTTTTGCGGGGAGCAATCAGCCCCAGCATTTT

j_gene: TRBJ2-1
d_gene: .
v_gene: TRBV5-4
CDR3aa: CASSLVKGTSYNEQFF
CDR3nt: TGTGCCAGCAGCTTGGTCAAAGGGACCTCCTACAATGAGCAGTTCTTC

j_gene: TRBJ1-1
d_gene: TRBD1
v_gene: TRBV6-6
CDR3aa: CASSWEGAAEAFF
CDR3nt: TGTGCCAGCAGTTGGGAGGGGGCGGCTGAAGCTTTCTTT

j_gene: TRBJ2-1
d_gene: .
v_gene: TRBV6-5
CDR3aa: CASSSRLGGGVNEQFF
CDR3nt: TGTGCCAGCAGTTCGCGACTCGGCGGGGGCGTCAATGAGCAGTTCTTC